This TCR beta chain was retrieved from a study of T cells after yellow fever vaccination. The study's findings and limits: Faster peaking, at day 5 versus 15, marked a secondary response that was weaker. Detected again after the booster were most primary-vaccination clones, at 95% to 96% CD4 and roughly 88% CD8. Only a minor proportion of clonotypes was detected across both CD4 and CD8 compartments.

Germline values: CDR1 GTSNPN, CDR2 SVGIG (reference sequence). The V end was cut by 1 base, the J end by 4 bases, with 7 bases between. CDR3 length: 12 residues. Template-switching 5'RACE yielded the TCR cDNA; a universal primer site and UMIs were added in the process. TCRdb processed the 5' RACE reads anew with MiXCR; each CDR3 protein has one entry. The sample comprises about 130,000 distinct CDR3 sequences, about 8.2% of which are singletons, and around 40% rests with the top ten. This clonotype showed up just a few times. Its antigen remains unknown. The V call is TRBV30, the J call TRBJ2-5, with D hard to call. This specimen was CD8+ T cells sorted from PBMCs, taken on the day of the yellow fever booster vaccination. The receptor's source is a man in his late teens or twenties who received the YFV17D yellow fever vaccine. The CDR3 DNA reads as TGTGCCTGGAGTGGGAGTGGAGAGACCCAGTACTTC. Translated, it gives CAWSGSGETQYF.